The 6 T cell receptor beta chains below come from one sample, sequenced in a study of siplizumab effects on memory and regulatory T cells. Sequenced by immunoSEQ multiplex PCR; TCRdb stores in-frame clones only, minus some. Of about 100,000 clones in the sample, around 90% were seen once. Sequenced sample: Tregs sorted from blood. These receptors were taken from a human donor in good health.

The J gene is TRBJ2-3, the V gene TRBV2; D is undetermined. The V end was cut by 6 bases, the J end by 0 bases, with 10 bases between. This CDR3 region has 14 residues. CDR1 and CDR2 (germline): SNHLY, FYNNEI. CDR3 coding DNA: TGTGCCAGCAGCGTACAGACTAGCACAGATACGCAGTATTTT. Translating it yields CASSVQTSTDTQYF.

CDR3 nucleotide sequence: TGTGCCAGCAGAAAACAGGGGAGCGAGCAGTACTTC. Translation: CASRKQGSEQYF. The chain recombines TRBV27 with TRBJ2-7; TRBD1 matches 7 bases. The V gene's germline CDR1 is MNHEY and CDR2 SMNVEV (reference sequence). CDR3 length: 12 residues. V dropped 6 bases and J dropped 6; count of bases not matched to a gene: 5.

V usage is TRBV5-1 and J usage is TRBJ2-5, with D maybe TRBD2 (6 bases). CDR1 and CDR2 (germline): SGHRS, YFSETQ. Trimming stripped 0 bases from V and 2 bases from J, with 11 bases between. This CDR3 is 15 amino acids long. The CDR3 loop reads CASSLAGTPQETQYF. The CDR3 DNA sequence: TGCGCCAGCAGCTTGGCCGGGACTCCTCAAGAGACCCAGTACTTC.

The V gene is TRBV2, the J gene TRBJ1-1; unclear D gene. The CDR3 sequence is 16 residues long. The germline gives CDR1 SNHLY, CDR2 FYNNEI. V was pared by 6 bases and J by 1 base, with 18 bases between. The CDR3 coding sequence is TGTGCCAGCAGGAATATAGCAATAAGAGAGAACACTGAAGCTTTCTTT. This codes for CASRNIAIRENTEAFF.

This rearrangement joins TRBV20-1 to TRBJ2-5; the D is unclear. This CDR3 is 11 amino acids long. In germline, CDR1 is DFQATT, CDR2 SNEGSKA (reference sequence). Trimming cost V 1 base and J 5 bases, with 5 bases left between them. CDR3 in amino acids: CSARAIETQYF. CDR3 sequence (DNA): TGCAGTGCTAGAGCCATTGAGACCCAGTACTTC.

This chain links TRBV18 with TRBJ1-1; possibly TRBD1 for D (5 bases). The CDR3 totals 18 residues. Per germline, CDR1 KGHSH and CDR2 LQKENI. The V gene lost 3 bases and the J gene lost 2 bases, with 22 bases spanning the gap. The CDR3 nucleotides read TGTGCCAGCTCACCCGGAACCGTTCGACAAGGGGTCAACACTGAAGCTTTCTTT. The encoded protein is CASSPGTVRQGVNTEAFF.